This T cell receptor (beta chain) derives from a study of PD-1 blockade in classical Hodgkin lymphoma (dated by TCRdb to 2018 to 2020). Broadly, across the study: Nivolumab dosing was 3 mg/kg intravenously every 2 weeks, continuing until either disease progression or unacceptable toxicity. To define a peripheral blood immune signature of response to PD-1 blockade in classical Hodgkin lymphoma, the study combined TCR beta sequencing with CyTOF.

Study-wide findings and limitations: Baseline diversity similar to that of newly diagnosed patients was observed in trial patients achieving complete response, whereas significantly lower diversity was observed in partial responders and progressors. Diversity was lower in patients who began nivolumab less than 1 year after ASCT, so these patients were left out of later analyses to avoid confounding by immune reconstitution. Newly diagnosed patients were reported to have lower baseline TCR diversity than healthy donors, and relapsed/refractory patients were reported to have lower baseline TCR diversity still. Only a single clinical trial cohort was studied, and what caused the repertoire differences, possibly disease activity or prior therapy, remained undefined. CD4+ but not CD8+ TCR diversity rose significantly by C4D1 (p=0.0027 vs p=0.16), most apparent in complete responders (p=0.02).

What the time point label conveys for this sample: cycle 1 day 1 (C1D1), immediately before nivolumab initiation. Every trial patient had relapsed after autologous stem cell transplantation, and cohorts A, B and C differed in prior brentuximab vedotin exposure. The trial cohort was composed of approximately 60 patients with relapsed/refractory classical Hodgkin lymphoma, for whom complete response, partial response or progressive disease was recorded as best overall response. In the multi-cohort phase II CheckMate 205 trial, trial patients received single-agent nivolumab. An independent review committee assessed best overall response using the 2007 International Working Group response criteria. Trial PBMCs were collected just before the start of nivolumab (C1D1) and during therapy at cycle 2 day 1 and cycle 4 day 1. Peripheral blood was collected in 8 mL Vacutainer Cell Preparation Tubes, from which PBMCs were isolated by centrifugation and then cryopreserved.

The Qiagen DNeasy kit was used to extract genomic DNA both from unsorted PBMCs and from the negatively selected CD4+ and CD8+ fractions. TCR beta CDR3 regions were amplified by immunoSEQ multiplex PCR using primers annealing to V and J segments. A synthetic immune receptor repertoire was used to minimize amplification bias, and any remaining bias was removed computationally after sequencing. The study's processing was this. Repertoire diversity was quantified as the Shannon entropy index using custom Python scripts. Unsorted, CD4+ and CD8+ repertoires were analyzed separately, except for combined analyses in which CD4+ and CD8+ sequences were merged in silico. A clone was considered expanded if an increase in frequency of at least 2-fold after treatment relative to C1D1 was found, and a pseudocount of 0.5 was applied to clones undetected at baseline. Clones with 0 or 1 copy at C1D1 were classified as singleton clones, and clones with 2 or more copies were classified as non-singleton clones. By matching protein sequences in sorted samples from the same patient, clones expanded in unsorted samples were annotated as CD4+, CD8+ or unknown. Wilcoxon tests on paired samples were used to test changes in diversity from C1D1 to C4D1. In its TCRdb copy, this immuneACCESS table keeps in-frame sequences only and misses some clones. Where compared with another copy, unresolved V genes explain less than half of these, and the others have no known cause. V, J and clone size are taken as reported in that table, and D and trimming were inferred from the DNA itself. The sample includes under 4,500 clones, with around 65% observed a single time. The leading ten clones occupy more than 35% of the sample.

As for this clone: No cognate antigen has been identified for it. Base-call qualities are not available, and no considerably larger clone is one nucleotide away.

Per the germline V gene, MGHDK is the CDR1 and SYGVNS is the CDR2. V loses 3 bases at its end and J loses 3 bases; junction bases beyond the gene matches: 4. The CDR3 holds 16 amino acids from the cysteine to the phenylalanine. Only the CDR3 DNA stays, 48 bases, in frame from base 1. This sequence uses TRBV25-1 and TRBJ2-4; 11 bases in the middle match TRBD1. The source of this sequence is a human donor with classical Hodgkin lymphoma. The starting material was peripheral blood mononuclear cells (PBMCs), obtained at baseline. For the CDR3, the sequence is CASSEIGTGGKNIQYF. The DNA reads as follows: TGTGCCAGCAGTGAGATCGGGACAGGGGGCAAAAACATTCAGTACTTC.